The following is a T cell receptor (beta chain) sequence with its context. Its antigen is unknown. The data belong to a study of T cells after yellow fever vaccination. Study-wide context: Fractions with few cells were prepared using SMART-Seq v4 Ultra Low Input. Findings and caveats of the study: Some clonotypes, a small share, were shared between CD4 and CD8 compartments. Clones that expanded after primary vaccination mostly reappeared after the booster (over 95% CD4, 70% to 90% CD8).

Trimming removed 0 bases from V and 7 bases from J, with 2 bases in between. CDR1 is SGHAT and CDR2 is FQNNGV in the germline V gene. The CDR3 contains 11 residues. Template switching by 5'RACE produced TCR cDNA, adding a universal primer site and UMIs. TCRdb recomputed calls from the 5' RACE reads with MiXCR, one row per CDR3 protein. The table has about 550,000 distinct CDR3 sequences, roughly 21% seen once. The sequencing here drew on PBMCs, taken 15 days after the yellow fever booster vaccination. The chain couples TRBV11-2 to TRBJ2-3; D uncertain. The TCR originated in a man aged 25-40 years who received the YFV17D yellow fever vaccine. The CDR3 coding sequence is TGTGCCAGCAGCTTAGAGTATACGCAGTATTTT. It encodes CASSLEYTQYF.